This entry lists 19 T cell receptor beta chains sequenced from one sample in a study of shared clonotypes between healthy human individuals. Using immunoSEQ multiplex PCR, the repertoire was profiled, and TCRdb retains in-frame clones only, with some absent. The sample lists about 690,000 clones, 80% to 95% occurring once. The specimen sequenced was memory CD8+ T cells from PBMCs. This sample's subset: CD45RO+ cells pooled with CCR7-negative TemRA cells. These receptors originate from a young man in good health. Some clones in this sample may be carry-over from other donors' samples.

V gene TRBV7-9 combines with J gene TRBJ1-1, with TRBD1 matching over 7 bases. The CDR3 has 15 amino acids. CDR1 is SEHNR, CDR2 FQNEAQ, per germline (reference sequence). The junction had 7 bases not matched to a gene; V was cut back by 6 bases and J by 0 bases. In DNA form, the CDR3 reads TGTGCCAGCAGGGACCGGGACAGAATGAACACTGAAGCTTTCTTT. The encoded protein is CASRDRDRMNTEAFF.

J is TRBJ2-1 and V is TRBV27, with a possible D match to TRBD2 (5 bases). Germline loops: CDR1 MNHEY, CDR2 SMNVEV (reference sequence). This CDR3 spans 12 amino acids. Trimming pared 0 bases from V and 14 bases from J, leaving 11 bases between. Here the CDR3 reads CASSLSSGIEFF. CDR3 sequence (DNA): TGTGCCAGCAGTTTATCGTCGGGGATTGAGTTCTTC.

The chain uses TRBV7-8 and TRBJ1-4, with D tentatively TRBD1 (5 bases). Germline V gene data show CDR1 as SGHVS and CDR2 as FQNEAQ. The CDR3 loop spans 18 amino acids. V was shortened by 0 bases and J by 5 bases, with 19 bases between the two germline ends. CDR3 sequence: CASSLARDFPASNEKLFF. DNA of the CDR3: TGTGCCAGCAGCTTAGCCCGGGACTTTCCCGCGAGCAATGAAAAACTGTTTTTT.

The rearrangement joins TRBV5-6 to TRBJ1-4, with D possibly matching TRBD1 (6 bases). CDR3 length: 15 residues. Trimming pared 2 bases from V and 7 bases from J, leaving 15 bases between. The V gene's germline CDR1 is SGHDT and CDR2 YYEEEE. This chain's CDR3 is CASSFGGPAGEKLFF. The CDR3 DNA sequence: TGTGCCAGCAGCTTTGGGGGCCCCGCCGGTGAAAAACTGTTTTTT.

J is TRBJ2-1 and V is TRBV4-3; 7 nucleotides match TRBD1. The CDR3 loop spans 16 amino acids. V shed 5 bases and J 0 bases; nucleotides not matched to a gene: 7. Germline CDR1 is LGHNA and CDR2 is YSLEER. CDR3 DNA sequence: TGCGCCAGCAGCTATGGACAGGCCAGCTCCTACAATGAGCAGTTCTTC. Encoded protein: CASSYGQASSYNEQFF.

The chain carries TRBV7-6 and TRBJ2-5, with TRBD2 as a possible D gene (6 bases). Looked up from germline, CDR1 is SGHVS and CDR2 is FNYEAQ. V was clipped by 1 base and J by 5 bases, with 11 bases between them. The CDR3 extends over 14 amino acids. The CDR3 sequence: CASSLGPGRETQYF. The CDR3 region has the DNA TGTGCCAGCAGCTTAGGCCCAGGGAGGGAGACCCAGTACTTC.

The rearrangement uses TRBV14 and TRBJ1-1; no firm D call. CDR3 size: 15 residues. Trimming pared 1 base from V and 0 bases from J, leaving 9 bases between. Looked up from germline, CDR1 is SGHDN and CDR2 is FVKESK. The CDR3: CASSQAAVMNTEAFF. The DNA of the CDR3 is TGTGCCAGCAGCCAAGCGGCAGTTATGAACACTGAAGCTTTCTTT.

The genes are TRBV19 and TRBJ2-7; 8 bases fit TRBD2. The length of the CDR3 is 15 residues. The germline gives CDR1 LNHDA, CDR2 SQIVND (reference sequence). The J segment lost 6 bases and the V segment lost 0 bases, leaving 7 bases of the junction unmatched. The DNA of the CDR3 is TGTGCCAGTAGTATAGAAAGCGGGAGCCTCTCCGAGCAGTACTTC. Its protein product is CASSIESGSLSEQYF. The whole variable domain, remainder taken from reference TRBV19 and TRBJ2-7, is DGGITQSPKYLFRKEGQNVTLSCEQNLNHDAMYWYRQDPGQGLRLIYYSQIVNDFQKGDIAEGYSVSREKKESFPLTVTSAQKNPTAFYLCASSIESGSLSEQYFGPGTRLTVT.

The chain carries TRBV18 and TRBJ1-2; a weak D match, TRBD1 (5 bases). Germline-derived CDR1 and CDR2 are KGHSH and LQKENI. The germline V and J ends were trimmed by 8 bases and 2 bases, with 21 bases remaining between them. The CDR3 totals 16 residues. In DNA form, the CDR3 reads TGTGCCAGCGCCATCTTCGAGGCAGGGCGAAACTATGGCTACACCTTC. The encoded protein is CASAIFEAGRNYGYTF.

The chain uses TRBV7-9 and TRBJ2-1; no definite D call. The CDR3 has 17 residues. The V end lost 7 bases, the J end lost 5 bases, and 24 bases lay between the germline ends. Germline CDR1 is SEHNR and CDR2 is FQNEAQ (reference sequence). CDR3 sequence: CASTLDWIPTIHNEQFF. DNA for the CDR3: TGTGCCAGCACCCTCGACTGGATCCCGACCATTCACAATGAGCAGTTCTTC.

V and J are TRBV27 and TRBJ2-7; 14 nucleotides align to TRBD2. This CDR3 has 20 amino acids. CDR1 is MNHEY and CDR2 is SMNVEV in the germline V gene (reference sequence). Trimming cost V 5 bases and J 0 bases; bases outside gene matches: 15. CDR3 in amino acids: CASSPRPGTSGRAPSYEQYF. In nucleotides, the CDR3 is TGTGCCAGCAGTCCGCGTCCCGGGACTAGCGGGAGAGCCCCCTCCTACGAGCAGTACTTC.

To note about this clone: Other DNA sequences from this sample encode an identical CDR3 as well. This rearrangement joins TRBV7-9 to TRBJ2-7; D remains unclear. The ends were cut back, 0 bases at V and 3 bases at J, with 3 bases in the middle. Germline CDR1 is SEHNR and CDR2 is FQNEAQ (reference sequence). The CDR3 runs 12 residues. The CDR3 coding sequence is TGTGCCAGCAGCTTAGCAGACTACGAGCAGTACTTC. Protein product: CASSLADYEQYF.

The rearrangement uses TRBV6-1 and TRBJ1-2; the match to TRBD1 covers 9 bases. Trimming took 5 bases from V and 5 from J; bases not matched to a gene: 9. The CDR3 extends over 15 amino acids. Germline V CDR1 and CDR2: MNHNS, SASEGT. For the CDR3, the DNA is TGTGCCAGCAGTCGACCATACAGGGGGCATTATGGCTACACCTTC. Translating gives CASSRPYRGHYGYTF.

J is TRBJ1-1 and V is TRBV6-1; D perhaps matches TRBD1 (5 bases). Germline values: CDR1 MNHNS, CDR2 SASEGT. There are 15 residues in the CDR3. Trimming took off 1 base at V and 4 bases at J, with 13 bases between the two ends. CDR3 protein: CASSEGKGRVTEAFF. CDR3 coding DNA: TGTGCCAGCAGTGAAGGGAAGGGCAGGGTCACTGAAGCTTTCTTT.

This clone was seen a single time. The gene calls are TRBV30 and TRBJ2-7; a possible D gene is TRBD2 (6 bases). Per germline, CDR1 GTSNPN and CDR2 SVGIG (reference sequence). Deletions cut 0 bases from V and 7 bases from J, with 13 bases between. The CDR3 is made up of 13 amino acids. CDR3 coding DNA: TGTGCCTGGAGTGTACGAGGGAGGACAGAGCAGTACTTC. It encodes CAWSVRGRTEQYF.

This clone was seen once. V is TRBV25-1 and J is TRBJ2-7; D remains ambiguous. Germline CDR1 and CDR2: MGHDK and SYGVNS. Trimming left V 2 bases short and J 7 bases short, with 9 bases between. The CDR3 covers 12 residues. The CDR3 spells CASSEDWGEQYF. The CDR3 nucleotides read TGTGCCAGCAGTGAAGATTGGGGAGAGCAGTACTTC.

J is TRBJ2-7 and V is TRBV15, with 7 bases aligning to TRBD1. This CDR3 comprises 15 residues. Germline trimming cut 2 bases from V and 5 bases from J; bases unmatched to any gene: 9. Germline V gives CDR1 LNHNV, CDR2 YYDKDF (reference sequence). The CDR3 region has the DNA TGTGCCACCAGCAGAAGACAGGGTCCGTGGAACGAGCAGTACTTC. Protein product: CATSRRQGPWNEQYF.

The chain has TRBV4-1 and TRBJ2-3; D is ambiguous. The CDR3 loop spans 20 amino acids. The V gene lost 4 bases and the J gene lost 0 bases, with 26 bases spanning the gap. Germline CDR1 MGHRA, CDR2 YSYEKL. CDR3 region: CASSPKNAVQISPSTDTQYF. The CDR3 coding sequence is TGCGCCAGCAGCCCCAAGAACGCTGTGCAAATCTCCCCTAGCACAGATACGCAGTATTTT.

This chain joins TRBV9 and TRBJ2-3; 9 positions agree with TRBD1. The CDR3 sequence is 17 residues long. V shed 3 bases, J shed 2 bases, and the junction held 10 bases outside the gene matches. Germline V gives CDR1 SGDLS, CDR2 YYNGEE. The CDR3, as DNA: TGTGCCAGCAGCGGCCTACAGGGGGCAATGCCCACAGATACGCAGTATTTT. Translated, it gives CASSGLQGAMPTDTQYF.